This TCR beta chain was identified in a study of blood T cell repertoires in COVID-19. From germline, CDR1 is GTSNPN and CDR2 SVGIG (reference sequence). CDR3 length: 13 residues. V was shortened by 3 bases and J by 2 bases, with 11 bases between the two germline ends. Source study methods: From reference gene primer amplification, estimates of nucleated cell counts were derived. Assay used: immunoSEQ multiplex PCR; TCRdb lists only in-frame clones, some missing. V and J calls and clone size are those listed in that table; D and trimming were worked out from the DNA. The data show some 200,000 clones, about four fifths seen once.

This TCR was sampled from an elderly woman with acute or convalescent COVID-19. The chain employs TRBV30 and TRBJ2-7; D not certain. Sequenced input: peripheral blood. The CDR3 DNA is TGTGCCTGGAGGTTCAGAGGCACCTACGAGCAGTACTTC. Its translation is CAWRFRGTYEQYF.